Included here is one T cell receptor beta chain sequence, with context. These data are taken from a study of control samples from healthy donors and cancer patients. Germline CDR1 reads MDHEN; CDR2 reads SYDVKM. Trimming removed 2 bases from V and 3 bases from J, with 13 bases in between. This CDR3 is 15 amino acids long. Only in-frame clones appear in the TCRdb table, and some are missing; sequencing was by immunoSEQ multiplex PCR. The sample has roughly 170,000 clones; 88% are singletons. The sample was blood. The source of this sequence is a woman under 40 in good health. This sequence joins TRBV28 and TRBJ1-2; perhaps TRBD1 as D (6 bases). CDR3 in amino acids: CASSLLGGGDYGYTF. CDR3 DNA sequence: TGTGCCAGCAGTTTACTAGGGGGAGGGGACTATGGCTACACCTTC.